This T cell receptor beta chain came from a study of blood T cell repertoires in COVID-19. Study at large: Samples representing acute and convalescent COVID-19 were sourced from the United States, Italy and Spain.

CDR1 and CDR2 from the germline V gene are ENHRY and SYGVKD. CDR3 length equals 13 residues. Losses at the gene ends were 9 bases for V and 4 bases for J; bases not matched to a gene: 8. The repertoire was sequenced with immunoSEQ multiplex PCR; TCRdb's copy has only in-frame clones and lacks some. The data show some 150,000 clones, around 83% seen once. The sample consisted of peripheral blood. The receptor was isolated from an older woman with COVID-19, enrolled during active disease. The chain joins TRBV10-3 to TRBJ2-7; 8 nucleotides align to TRBD1. CDR3 in amino acids: CAIGQGLTYEQYV. The DNA of the CDR3 is TGTGCCATAGGACAGGGACTCACTTACGAGCAGTACGTC.